This TCR beta chain was captured by sequencing in a study of cytomegalovirus exposure and HLA in healthy donors. Study-wide results and limits: It was shown in a later analysis that HLA-associated TCR beta chains were more clonally expanded than other, equally common chains.

This clone was observed a handful of times. Its specificity is unknown. The germline gives CDR1 MGHDK, CDR2 SYGVNS. V was clipped by 1 base and J by 10 bases; unmatched bases: 5. The CDR3 spans 15 residues. The PCR was carried out with 60 Vbeta primers and 13 Jbeta primers. TCRdb's table, derived via immunoSEQ multiplex PCR, lists solely in-frame clones and lacks some. The sample has about 150,000 clones, around 68% seen once; the top ten hold approximately 2.1%. Participants comprised healthy donors of bone marrow. The genes are TRBV25-1 and TRBJ2-1; the match to TRBD1 covers 12 bases. Sequencing was performed on PBMCs. This clonotype was sampled from a man aged 25-40 years in good health and CMV-seronegative. The CDR3 region is CASSELGTGGREQFF. As DNA, the CDR3 is TGTGCCAGCAGTGAATTAGGGACAGGGGGCAGGGAGCAGTTCTTC.